These T cell receptor beta chains were read from a single sample in a study of immune heterogeneity within non-small cell lung tumors. TCRdb re-called the multiplex PCR reads through MiXCR, storing one row per CDR3 protein. The sample has around 30,000 distinct CDR3 sequences; 25% to 30% are singletons. The source material was lung tumor tissue. The receptors were gathered from a man between 40 and 49 years old with non-small cell lung cancer. The CDR3 runs from the conserved cysteine through the conserved F or W. The order of the fields is V gene, D gene, J gene, clone size, CDR3 protein, CDR3 DNA. A D gene is named only where the DNA matches it firmly. The size of a clone is reported for some rows only, either as once, few or many, or as a class for expanded clones.

v_gene: TRBV9
d_gene: TRBD1
j_gene: TRBJ1-1
abundance: -
CDR3aa: CASSKSIGTADSAEAFF
CDR3nt: TGTGCCAGCAGCAAATCCATCGGGACAGCCGACTCGGCTGAAGCTTTCTTT

v_gene: TRBV27
d_gene: TRBD2
j_gene: TRBJ2-1
abundance: -
CDR3aa: CATRTSGSNEQFF
CDR3nt: TGTGCCACCCGGACTAGCGGGAGCAATGAGCAGTTCTTC

v_gene: TRBV5-1
d_gene: -
j_gene: TRBJ2-3
abundance: -
CDR3aa: CASSLRQTDTQYF
CDR3nt: TGCGCCAGCAGCTTGCGTCAAACAGATACGCAGTATTTT

v_gene: TRBV4-1
d_gene: TRBD1
j_gene: TRBJ1-6
abundance: -
CDR3aa: CASSRTGLNSPLHF
CDR3nt: TGCGCCAGCAGCCGGACAGGACTTAATTCACCCCTCCACTTT

v_gene: TRBV6-2/TRBV6-3
d_gene: -
j_gene: TRBJ1-2
abundance: medium-sized
CDR3aa: CASSYNNMDGYTF
CDR3nt: TGTGCCAGCAGTTACAACAACATGGATGGCTACACCTTC

v_gene: TRBV6-1
d_gene: TRBD1
j_gene: TRBJ1-2
abundance: -
CDR3aa: CASSAGQGAREGGYTF
CDR3nt: TGTGCCAGCAGTGCAGGACAGGGGGCCAGAGAGGGAGGCTACACCTTC

v_gene: TRBV20-1
d_gene: TRBD2
j_gene: TRBJ2-1
abundance: few
CDR3aa: CSAKGLLAGGIDEQFF
CDR3nt: TGCAGTGCAAAGGGGCTACTAGCGGGAGGGATAGATGAGCAGTTCTTC

v_gene: TRBV4-2
d_gene: TRBD1
j_gene: TRBJ2-7
abundance: -
CDR3aa: CASSQGTAYQQYF
CDR3nt: TGTGCCAGCAGCCAGGGGACAGCTTACCAGCAGTACTTC

v_gene: TRBV9
d_gene: -
j_gene: TRBJ1-2
abundance: few
CDR3aa: CASSVGQDIYGYTF
CDR3nt: TGTGCCAGCAGCGTAGGACAGGACATCTATGGCTACACCTTC

v_gene: TRBV19
d_gene: TRBD2
j_gene: TRBJ2-3
abundance: -
CDR3aa: CASRTSGTDTQYF
CDR3nt: TGTGCCAGCAGGACTAGCGGCACAGATACGCAGTATTTT

v_gene: TRBV20-1
d_gene: TRBD1
j_gene: TRBJ2-7
abundance: few
CDR3aa: CSARETGVGYEQYF
CDR3nt: TGCAGTGCTAGAGAAACAGGGGTGGGCTACGAGCAGTACTTC

v_gene: TRBV15
d_gene: -
j_gene: TRBJ2-1
abundance: many
CDR3aa: CATSRDWGGTVSSYNEQFF
CDR3nt: TGTGCCACCAGCAGAGATTGGGGCGGTACTGTAAGCTCCTACAATGAGCAGTTCTTC

v_gene: TRBV19
d_gene: -
j_gene: TRBJ2-3
abundance: few
CDR3aa: CASSITFRTVTDTQYF
CDR3nt: TGTGCCAGTAGTATCACATTCCGGACGGTCACAGATACGCAGTATTTT

v_gene: TRBV10-3
d_gene: TRBD1
j_gene: TRBJ2-4
abundance: -
CDR3aa: CAISGDRGLNIQYF
CDR3nt: TGTGCCATCAGTGGGGACAGGGGGTTAAACATTCAGTACTTC

v_gene: TRBV25-1
d_gene: -
j_gene: TRBJ2-5
abundance: once
CDR3aa: CASSEFREQETQYF
CDR3nt: TGTGCCAGCAGTGAGTTCAGGGAACAAGAGACCCAGTACTTC

v_gene: TRBV7-2
d_gene: TRBD1
j_gene: TRBJ1-4
abundance: few
CDR3aa: CASSETGPPGKLFF
CDR3nt: TGTGCCAGCAGCGAGACAGGGCCCCCAGGAAAACTGTTTTTT

v_gene: TRBV20-1
d_gene: -
j_gene: TRBJ2-7
abundance: many
CDR3aa: CSAIDQFRDTPYEQYF
CDR3nt: TGCAGTGCTATAGATCAATTTCGGGACACCCCCTACGAGCAGTACTTC

v_gene: TRBV5-1
d_gene: -
j_gene: TRBJ1-6
abundance: few
CDR3aa: CASSLGGTYPSPLHF
CDR3nt: TGCGCCAGCAGCTTGGGGGGTACTTACCCTTCACCCCTCCACTTT

v_gene: TRBV20-1
d_gene: -
j_gene: TRBJ1-3
abundance: -
CDR3aa: CSARYQYTIYF
CDR3nt: TGCAGTGCTAGATATCAATACACCATATATTTT

v_gene: TRBV18
d_gene: TRBD1
j_gene: TRBJ1-5
abundance: -
CDR3aa: CASSGQGGQPQHF
CDR3nt: TGTGCCAGCTCAGGACAGGGAGGCCAGCCCCAGCATTTT

v_gene: TRBV7-9
d_gene: TRBD2
j_gene: TRBJ2-1
abundance: -
CDR3aa: CASSWAGLAGLSYNEQFF
CDR3nt: TGTGCCAGCAGCTGGGCGGGACTAGCGGGACTGTCATACAATGAGCAGTTCTTC

v_gene: TRBV6-2/TRBV6-3
d_gene: TRBD2
j_gene: TRBJ2-1
abundance: many
CDR3aa: CASSYSRLAGGEQFF
CDR3nt: TGTGCCAGCAGTTATTCTAGACTAGCGGGAGGTGAGCAGTTCTTC

v_gene: TRBV5-1
d_gene: -
j_gene: TRBJ1-6
abundance: many
CDR3aa: CASSRDGQGGSPLHF
CDR3nt: TGCGCCAGCAGCCGGGACGGCCAGGGTGGATCACCCCTCCACTTT

v_gene: TRBV20-1
d_gene: TRBD2
j_gene: TRBJ2-2
abundance: -
CDR3aa: CSARQCGSGRNTGELFF
CDR3nt: TGCAGTGCTAGACAATGCGGTAGCGGGAGAAACACCGGGGAGCTGTTTTTT

v_gene: TRBV19
d_gene: -
j_gene: TRBJ1-4
abundance: many
CDR3aa: CASSIGRVTNEKLFF
CDR3nt: TGTGCCAGTAGTATAGGTAGGGTAACTAATGAAAAACTGTTTTTT

v_gene: TRBV2
d_gene: TRBD2
j_gene: TRBJ2-5
abundance: medium-sized
CDR3aa: CASNSGKETQYF
CDR3nt: TGTGCCAGCAACAGCGGGAAAGAGACCCAGTACTTC

v_gene: TRBV6-2/TRBV6-3
d_gene: -
j_gene: TRBJ1-2
abundance: -
CDR3aa: CASSTGKGGYTF
CDR3nt: TGTGCCAGCAGTACGGGAAAGGGTGGCTACACCTTC

v_gene: TRBV12-3/TRBV12-4
d_gene: -
j_gene: TRBJ2-3
abundance: -
CDR3aa: CASSRQEIATDTQYF
CDR3nt: TGTGCCAGCAGCCGACAGGAGATTGCCACAGATACGCAGTATTTT